Listed below are T cell receptor beta chains from one sample, sequenced in a study of identical twins. Each CDR3 protein is one row after TCRdb ran MiXCR on the 5' RACE reads. Here the sample spans over 500,000 distinct CDR3 sequences, about 20% being singletons. The data also belong to a second study, concerning T cells expressing NK-cell markers.

Sequencing used CD4+ T cells sorted from blood. These receptors came from a woman between 18 and 29 years old in good health. The CDR3 runs from the conserved cysteine through the conserved F or W. The order of the fields is clone size, J gene, V gene, D gene, CDR3 length, CDR3 protein, CDR3 DNA. A D gene is named only where the DNA matches it firmly. Clone size appears in some rows only: once, few, many, or a class for an expanded clone.

NA | TRBJ1-5 | TRBV19 | NA | 16 | CASSIRIGTSNQPQHF | TGTGCCAGTAGTATAAGAATCGGGACAAGCAATCAGCCCCAGCATTTT
NA | TRBJ2-7 | TRBV7-2 | TRBD2 | 16 | CASSLRGGGNTYEQYF | TGTGCCAGCAGCTTACGTGGCGGGGGAAACACCTACGAGCAGTACTTC
NA | TRBJ2-1 | TRBV7-7 | NA | 16 | CASSPGLGGNYNEQFF | TGTGCCAGCAGCCCCGGGTTAGGAGGGAACTACAATGAGCAGTTCTTC
NA | TRBJ2-3 | TRBV5-6 | NA | 14 | CASRQRAGTDTQYF | TGTGCCAGCAGACAAAGAGCGGGCACAGATACGCAGTATTTT
few | TRBJ2-7 | TRBV7-2 | TRBD2 | 15 | CASSLARTSGDRPYF | TGTGCCAGCAGCTTAGCCCGGACTAGCGGGGACCGGCCGTACTTC
NA | TRBJ2-1 | TRBV7-9 | TRBD2 | 13 | CASSFPGTSCQFF | TGTGCCAGCAGCTTCCCCGGGACTAGTTGTCAGTTCTTC
NA | TRBJ1-2 | TRBV6-6 | NA | 12 | CASTEVPDGYTF | TGTGCCAGCACCGAGGTCCCGGATGGCTACACCTTC
few | TRBJ2-2 | TRBV7-3 | NA | 15 | CASSQGGANTGELFF | TGTGCCAGCAGCCAAGGGGGGGCGAACACCGGGGAGCTGTTTTTT
few | TRBJ2-7 | TRBV12-3/TRBV12-4 | TRBD1 | 14 | CASSFGDRNYEQYF | TGTGCCAGCAGTTTTGGGGACAGGAACTACGAGCAGTACTTC
NA | TRBJ1-1 | TRBV20-1 | NA | 14 | CSARVHLGIAEAFF | TGCAGTGCTAGAGTCCACCTAGGGATCGCTGAAGCTTTCTTT
NA | TRBJ2-7 | TRBV9 | NA | 14 | CASSFGGGWYEQYF | TGTGCCAGCAGCTTCGGAGGGGGTTGGTACGAGCAGTACTTC
many | TRBJ2-3 | TRBV25-1 | NA | 11 | CASRPVGTQYF | TGTGCCAGCCGACCCGTGGGTACGCAGTATTTT
NA | TRBJ1-2 | TRBV25-1 | NA | 15 | CASSEFGVTGYGYTF | TGTGCCAGCAGTGAATTCGGGGTCACTGGCTATGGCTACACCTTC
NA | TRBJ1-1 | TRBV5-1 | NA | 14 | CASSPSSENTEAFF | TGCGCCAGCAGCCCTTCCTCAGAAAACACTGAAGCTTTCTTT
few | TRBJ2-3 | TRBV20-1 | NA | 13 | CSATAGRADTQYF | TGCAGTGCTACTGCAGGCCGAGCAGATACGCAGTATTTT
NA | TRBJ2-3 | TRBV20-1 | NA | 12 | CSAETRADTQYF | TGCAGTGCGGAAACTAGAGCGGATACGCAGTATTTT
NA | TRBJ2-1 | TRBV29-1 | TRBD2 | 15 | CSVGAGVRSYNEQFF | TGCAGCGTTGGAGCGGGAGTGAGGTCCTACAATGAGCAGTTCTTC
NA | TRBJ2-2 | TRBV3-1 | NA | 13 | CASSAEWGGELFF | TGTGCCAGCAGCGCGGAGTGGGGCGGGGAGCTGTTTTTT
NA | TRBJ2-1 | TRBV4-3 | NA | 14 | CASSQVGRAYEQFF | TGCGCCAGCAGCCAAGTCGGACGGGCCTATGAGCAGTTCTTC
NA | TRBJ2-2 | TRBV29-1 | TRBD2 | 12 | CSGSTSGGELFF | TGCAGCGGGTCGACTAGCGGAGGGGAGCTGTTTTTT
NA | TRBJ1-2 | TRBV6-1 | NA | 14 | CASSEWGTNYGYTF | TGTGCCAGCAGTGAATGGGGGACCAACTATGGCTACACCTTC
NA | TRBJ1-1 | TRBV7-2 | NA | 12 | CASSSGVTEAFF | TGTGCCAGCAGTTCAGGTGTCACTGAAGCTTTCTTT
few | TRBJ1-1 | TRBV20-1 | NA | 11 | CSAQTDLVAFF | TGCAGTGCCCAGACTGATTTGGTGGCTTTCTTT
NA | TRBJ2-2 | TRBV12-3/TRBV12-4 | NA | 14 | CASSRRPNTGELFF | TGTGCCAGCAGCCGACGCCCGAACACCGGGGAGCTGTTTTTT
few | TRBJ2-1 | TRBV5-1 | TRBD1 | 14 | CASIPGQSYNEQFF | TGCGCCAGCATTCCGGGACAGTCCTACAATGAGCAGTTCTTC
few | TRBJ2-7 | TRBV7-6 | NA | 13 | CASSSIGSHEQYF | TGTGCCAGCAGCTCCATAGGGTCCCACGAGCAGTACTTC
few | TRBJ2-1 | TRBV7-2 | NA | 14 | CASSSQSAHNEQFF | TGTGCCAGCAGCTCCCAGTCGGCCCACAATGAGCAGTTCTTC
NA | TRBJ1-5 | TRBV7-8 | NA | 15 | CASSRDGGEGQPQHF | TGTGCCAGCAGCAGAGACGGAGGGGAGGGCCAGCCCCAGCATTTT
many | TRBJ2-1 | TRBV12-3/TRBV12-4 | NA | 15 | CASSLAGEPYNEQFF | TGTGCCAGCAGTTTAGCGGGAGAACCCTACAATGAGCAGTTCTTC
NA | TRBJ1-5 | TRBV20-1 | NA | 12 | CSAREGWTADHF | TGCAGTGCTAGAGAGGGATGGACAGCCGACCATTTT
many | TRBJ2-1 | TRBV6-1 | NA | 17 | CASSQRRSLSLYNEQFF | TGTGCCAGCAGTCAGAGACGATCCCTGTCGCTCTACAATGAGCAGTTCTTC
few | TRBJ1-3 | TRBV6-5 | NA | 14 | CASSYRYSGNTIYF | TGTGCCAGCAGTTACCGTTACTCTGGAAACACCATATATTTT
few | TRBJ1-1 | TRBV14 | NA | 15 | CASSQVDLGNTEAFF | TGTGCCAGCAGCCAGGTCGACTTGGGGAACACTGAAGCTTTCTTT
NA | TRBJ2-5 | TRBV6-1 | TRBD2 | 15 | CASSVTSGGRETQYF | TGTGCCAGCAGTGTGACTAGCGGGGGGAGAGAGACCCAGTACTTC
once | TRBJ1-2 | TRBV19 | TRBD1 | 12 | CASTDRIYGYTF | TGTGCCAGTACGGACAGGATCTATGGCTACACCTTC
many | TRBJ2-1 | TRBV29-1 | TRBD1 | 13 | CSALGQGNNEQFF | TGCAGCGCACTCGGACAGGGCAACAATGAGCAGTTCTTC
NA | TRBJ2-5 | TRBV29-1 | NA | 13 | CSVEDQGPAAQYF | TGCAGCGTTGAAGATCAGGGACCTGCGGCCCAGTACTTC